This TCR beta chain was captured in a study of blood T cell repertoires in COVID-19. Study context: Italy, Spain and the United States were the sources of the convalescent and acute COVID-19 samples. T cells, B-cell-depleted T cells, or PBMCs provided the cDNA or gDNA that served as material.

CDR3 length equals 16 residues. Germline CDR1 SGHDT, CDR2 YYEEEE. The trim removed 7 bases at V and 2 bases at J, leaving 12 bases unmatched. In the original analysis: Amplification of reference gene primers was used by the study to estimate nucleated cell counts. TCRdb's copy holds only in-frame clones and misses some; the assay was immunoSEQ multiplex PCR. The V and J calls and clone size come from that table; D and trimming were worked out from the DNA. The top ten hold 5.2% of the sample, which has approximately 200,000 clones, about 84% seen once. The chain is built from TRBV5-6 and TRBJ2-1; 7 bases agree with TRBD2. The sequencing input was peripheral blood. The receptor was derived from a woman in her thirties with acute or convalescent COVID-19. CDR3 residues: CASGGSASGAYNEQFF. The CDR3 DNA reads as TGTGCCAGCGGGGGTTCGGCTAGCGGCGCCTACAATGAGCAGTTCTTC.